Shown below are 18 T cell receptor beta chains from a single sample sequenced in a study of shared clonotypes between healthy human individuals (dated by TCRdb to the early 2020s). CD8 naive samples were obtained by positive selection for CCR7 among CD45RO-negative cells, yielding a CD45RA+CCR7+ population from which TemRA cells were excluded. The receptor library was made with the immunoSEQ multiplex PCR assay. This immuneACCESS table, as held by TCRdb, lists in-frame sequences with V and J called but not all clones. Of the missing ones, under half trace to an unresolved V gene in checked studies; the others have no known cause. This sample is represented by approximately 600,000 clones; 95% of them were singletons. The top ten constitute approximately 0.12% of the sample. Source material: naive CD8+ T cells sorted from blood. This specimen's cell subset or site label, per the study, means: CD45RA+CCR7+. Receptors originate from a woman aged 30 to 39 in good health.

This chain uses TRBV19 with TRBJ1-5; D is unresolved. This CDR3 comprises 14 residues. Germline V gives CDR1 LNHDA, CDR2 SQIVND (reference sequence). Trimming removed 6 bases from V and 6 bases from J, with 15 bases in between. The CDR3 region is CASSKYSPGQPQHF. CDR3 nucleotide sequence: TGTGCCAGTAGCAAGTACAGTCCAGGTCAGCCCCAGCATTTT.

The table lists this clone with a count of one. This sequence joins TRBV19 and TRBJ1-6; D is undetermined. The CDR3 consists of 16 residues. CDR1 and CDR2 from the germline V gene are LNHDA and SQIVND (reference sequence). Trimming took off 4 bases at V and 0 bases at J, with 10 bases between the two ends. The CDR3 reads CASSTDEDSYNSPLHF. CDR3 sequence (DNA): TGTGCCAGTAGTACCGACGAGGACTCCTATAATTCACCCCTCCACTTT.

CDR3 DNA sequence: TGTGCCAGCAGTGCCGGTACAGGGGGTAATGAGCAGTTCTTC. It yields the protein CASSAGTGGNEQFF. The genes are TRBV28 and TRBJ2-1; the match to TRBD1 covers 8 bases. V trimming: 5 bases; J trimming: 7 bases; junction bases outside the gene matches: 7. This CDR3 is built from 14 residues. Germline V gives CDR1 MDHEN, CDR2 SYDVKM.

The chain links TRBV7-9 to TRBJ2-3, with TRBD2 matching 7 bases. V lost 9 bases, J lost 3 bases, and 12 bases stayed unmatched. This CDR3 contains 15 residues. Germline V lookup: CDR1 SEHNR, CDR2 FQNEAQ (reference sequence). Here the CDR3 DNA reads TGTGCCAGTTCTCTTGGCGGGAGTAGAACAGATACGCAGTATTTT. Translation: CASSLGGSRTDTQYF.

The gene calls are TRBV28 and TRBJ1-4; no clear D gene. This CDR3 spans 16 amino acids. Germline CDR1 is MDHEN and CDR2 is SYDVKM. The V and J ends lost 5 bases and 3 bases respectively, with 16 bases between them. The CDR3 bases are TGTGCCAGCAGTCCCCTGGGGAGGGCAGCTAATGAAAAACTGTTTTTT. As protein: CASSPLGRAANEKLFF.

This rearrangement joins TRBV19 to TRBJ2-1; 8 bases line up with TRBD2. CDR3 length: 17 amino acids. Germline V gene sequence: CDR1 LNHDA, CDR2 SQIVND (reference sequence). With 5 bases clipped from V and 7 bases from J, the junction kept 16 bases outside the gene matches. The CDR3 here is CASSPGTSWGWANEQFF. The CDR3 coding sequence is TGTGCCAGTAGTCCGGGGACTAGTTGGGGGTGGGCTAATGAGCAGTTCTTC. The variable domain in full, completed from reference TRBV19 and TRBJ2-1, reads DGGITQSPKYLFRKEGQNVTLSCEQNLNHDAMYWYRQDPGQGLRLIYYSQIVNDFQKGDIAEGYSVSREKKESFPLTVTSAQKNPTAFYLCASSPGTSWGWANEQFFGPGTRLTVL.

As concerns this clone: A much larger clone differs from this one at a single base, so this may be a read error. Different DNA sequences within this sample yield the same CDR3. CDR3 sequence reads: CASSLGSYEQYF. CDR3 in DNA: TGTGCCAGCAGCTTAGGGAGCTACGAGCAGTACTTC. V and J are TRBV7-2 and TRBJ2-7; D unresolved. Looked up from germline, CDR1 is SGHTA and CDR2 is FQGNSA. The CDR3 length is 12 residues. Trimming stripped 1 base from V and 3 bases from J, with 4 bases between.

The sample holds one count of this clone. The chain employs TRBV7-2 and TRBJ1-2; no clear D. Germline loops: CDR1 SGHTA, CDR2 FQGNSA. Trimming stripped 5 bases from V and 8 bases from J, with 21 bases between. The CDR3 is made up of 15 amino acids. The CDR3 region has the DNA TGTGCCAGCAGCCCGGTCGGTTTCCGGGAAGAAGGCTACACCTTC. This translates into CASSPVGFREEGYTF.

This clone was observed once. The rearrangement joins TRBV28 to TRBJ1-1; D remains unclear. CDR3 length equals 15 residues. In germline, CDR1 is MDHEN, CDR2 SYDVKM. The V gene lost 6 bases and the J gene lost 0 bases, with 14 bases spanning the gap. The CDR3 DNA is TGTGCCAGCAGCCGCGGCGGCGGAATGAACACTGAAGCTTTCTTT. As protein: CASSRGGGMNTEAFF.

This chain joins TRBV2 and TRBJ1-1; the D is unclear. V was shortened by 4 bases and J by 1 base, with 10 bases between the two germline ends. This CDR3 has 14 residues. Germline CDR1 SNHLY, CDR2 FYNNEI. Here the CDR3 DNA reads TGTGCCAGCAGTGCTAGAGGGTGGAACACTGAAGCTTTCTTT. Its translation is CASSARGWNTEAFF.

The chain combines TRBV15 with TRBJ2-7, with a possible D match to TRBD1 (6 bases). The CDR3 contains 13 residues. Germline loops: CDR1 LNHNV, CDR2 YYDKDF (reference sequence). V was clipped by 0 bases and J by 5 bases, with 8 bases between them. The chain's CDR3 is CATSRDGGHEQYF. CDR3 bases: TGTGCCACCAGCAGAGATGGGGGCCACGAGCAGTACTTC.

V gene TRBV6-5 combines with J gene TRBJ2-5; TRBD2 matches at 11 bases. Germline V lookup: CDR1 MNHEY, CDR2 SVGAGI. CDR3 length: 15 residues. V trimming: 5 bases; J trimming: 4 bases; junction bases outside the gene matches: 6. The CDR3 loop reads CASSQSGTSGETQYF. The CDR3 DNA follows: TGTGCCAGCAGTCAATCCGGGACTAGCGGAGAGACCCAGTACTTC.

The chain recombines TRBV14 with TRBJ2-2; the D is unclear. Germline V gene lookup returns CDR1 SGHDN and CDR2 FVKESK. V was clipped by 11 bases and J by 7 bases, with 20 bases between them. The CDR3 is made up of 14 amino acids. CDR3 loop: CARACCWRGGELFF. Written as DNA, the CDR3 is TGTGCCCGCGCGTGTTGCTGGAGAGGCGGGGAGCTGTTTTTT. The whole variable domain, remainder taken from reference TRBV14 and TRBJ2-2, is EAGVTQFPSHSVIEKGQTVTLRCDPISGHDNLYWYRRVMGKEIKFLLHFVKESKQDESGMPNNRFLAERTGGTYSTLKVQPAELEDSGVYFCARACCWRGGELFFGEGSRLTVL.

The chain joins TRBV9 to TRBJ1-2; 7 nucleotides line up with TRBD1. Trimming took 7 bases from V and 1 from J; bases not matched to a gene: 16. Germline assignment: CDR1 SGDLS and CDR2 YYNGEE. The CDR3 is made up of 17 amino acids. The DNA of the CDR3 is TGTGCCAGCTCCCACGGGGACAGCAGTACTCTTAACTATGGCTACACCTTC. Protein sequence: CASSHGDSSTLNYGYTF.

The J gene is TRBJ2-1, the V gene TRBV9, with D perhaps TRBD1 or TRBD2 (5 bases each). V shed 4 bases and J shed 0 bases, with 17 bases lying between them. Germline CDR1 SGDLS, CDR2 YYNGEE. The CDR3 contains 17 residues. The CDR3 coding sequence is TGTGCCAGCAGCTCACCCAGGGACGGGGTCTCCTACAATGAGCAGTTCTTC. The encoded protein is CASSSPRDGVSYNEQFF.

The V call is TRBV29-1, the J call TRBJ2-7; 7 positions match TRBD1. V shed 8 bases, J shed 2 bases, and the junction held 9 bases outside the gene matches. This CDR3 has 13 amino acids. Per germline, CDR1 SQVTM and CDR2 ANQGSEA. This chain's CDR3 is CSTRQGLTYEQYF. CDR3 sequence (DNA): TGCAGCACCCGACAGGGCCTGACCTACGAGCAGTACTTC.

The chain has TRBV28 and TRBJ1-4; D uncertain. The length of the CDR3 is 14 residues. Germline assignment: CDR1 MDHEN and CDR2 SYDVKM. Trimming left V 2 bases short and J 2 bases short, with 6 bases between. CDR3 nucleotide sequence: TGTGCCAGCAGTTTACAGGTCACTAATGAAAAACTGTTTTTT. Its translation: CASSLQVTNEKLFF. Looking up the rest from reference TRBV28 and TRBJ1-4 gives the full variable domain: DVKVTQSSRYLVKRTGEKVFLECVQDMDHENMFWYRQDPGLGLRLIYFSYDVKMKEKGDIPEGYSVSREKKERFSLILESASTNQTSMYLCASSLQVTNEKLFFGSGTQLSVL.

This chain joins TRBV9 and TRBJ1-1; D ambiguous. Looked up from germline, CDR1 is SGDLS and CDR2 is YYNGEE. V lost 1 base to trimming and J lost 8 bases, with 12 bases between them. The CDR3 has 13 amino acids. The DNA of the CDR3 is TGTGCCAGCAGCGTATGGGGAGGGTCGGAAGCTTTCTTT. Translated: CASSVWGGSEAFF.